Following are 20 T cell receptor beta chains from one sample sequenced in a study of blood T cell repertoires in COVID-19. Only in-frame clones appear in the TCRdb table, and some are missing; sequencing was by immunoSEQ multiplex PCR. The table has roughly 410,000 clones, about nine tenths seen once; the top ten hold roughly 1.6%. The material sequenced was peripheral blood. Source of these receptors: a woman aged 40 to 50 with COVID-19, enrolled during active disease.

V is TRBV7-6 and J is TRBJ2-5; a possible D gene is TRBD2 (7 bases). V was cut by 2 bases and J by 5 bases, with 21 bases left in between. This CDR3 spans 17 amino acids. The germline gives CDR1 SGHVS, CDR2 FNYEAQ. The CDR3 DNA is TGTGCCAGCAGCTTATTGAGGTGGGGGGGGGCAGCCGAGACCCAGTACTTC. Encoded protein: CASSLLRWGGAAETQYF.

The chain couples TRBV5-4 to TRBJ1-1; TRBD1 matches 9 bases. Unmatched junction bases numbered 5, after V lost 1 base and J lost 4 bases. In germline, CDR1 is SGHNT, CDR2 YYREEE (reference sequence). The CDR3 totals 15 residues. The CDR3 coding sequence is TGTGCCAGCAGCTTGTGGGGACAGGGCAGCACTGAAGCTTTCTTT. This encodes CASSLWGQGSTEAFF.

This sequence joins TRBV5-6 and TRBJ1-5; 8 nucleotides match TRBD1. The germline CDR1 and CDR2 sequences are SGHDT and YYEEEE. V lost 0 bases, J lost 5 bases, and 10 bases stayed unmatched. The CDR3 has 17 amino acids. CDR3 in DNA: TGTGCCAGCAGCTTGGACAGGGGGAATGGAGGGGATCAGCCCCAGCATTTT. Its protein is CASSLDRGNGGDQPQHF.

This rearrangement joins TRBV24-1 to TRBJ2-2; D gene uncertain. The length of the CDR3 is 13 residues. CDR1 KGHDR and CDR2 SFDVKD come from the germline V gene. V lost 9 bases to trimming and J lost 4 bases, with 11 bases between them. CDR3 loop: CATEARRTGELFF. DNA for the CDR3: TGTGCCACCGAAGCTCGTCGCACCGGGGAGCTGTTTTTT.

The genes are TRBV19 and TRBJ1-1; no clear D gene. Trimming removed 8 bases at V and 4 bases at J, with 11 bases between. The CDR3 consists of 12 residues. Germline assignment: CDR1 LNHDA and CDR2 SQIVND (reference sequence). Here the CDR3 DNA reads TGTGCCAGTGGGGAGGGCTTCACTGAAGCTTTCTTT. Amino acid sequence: CASGEGFTEAFF.

The J gene is TRBJ2-1, the V gene TRBV10-3; perhaps TRBD2 as D (5 bases). Germline lookup yields CDR1 ENHRY and CDR2 SYGVKD. CDR3 size: 15 residues. Trimming removed 4 bases from V and 6 bases from J, with 16 bases in between. CDR3 in DNA: TGTGCCATCAGTGGGGGAGCCGTAGGACTCAATGAGCAGTTCTTC. It is translated as CAISGGAVGLNEQFF.

This clone appeared a single time. This may be a read error, as it is one base from a much larger clone. The CDR3 loop is CASSLETGVTGELFF. The CDR3 DNA follows: TGTGCCAGCAGCTTAGAGACAGGGGTCACCGGGGAGCTGTTTTTT. The J gene is TRBJ2-2, the V gene TRBV11-1; 8 nucleotides align to TRBD1. In germline, CDR1 is SGHAT, CDR2 FQDESV (reference sequence). The junction had 2 bases not matched to a gene; V was cut back by 1 base and J by 4 bases. The CDR3 spans 15 residues.

The gene calls are TRBV5-1 and TRBJ1-3; D ambiguous. V lost 3 bases, J lost 0 bases, and 7 bases lay in between. Germline V gives CDR1 SGHRS, CDR2 YFSETQ. The CDR3 is made up of 14 amino acids. The CDR3 nucleotides are TGCGCCAGCAGCTCACAGAACTCTGGAAACACCATATATTTT. It codes for CASSSQNSGNTIYF.

The chain has TRBV28 and TRBJ2-1, with 13 bases identical to TRBD2. V dropped 10 bases and J dropped 5; count of bases not matched to a gene: 2. CDR1 is MDHEN and CDR2 is SYDVKM in the germline V gene. The CDR3 is 13 amino acids. CDR3 sequence (DNA): TGTGCCAACGGGACTAGCGGGGACAATGAGCAGTTCTTC. Protein product: CANGTSGDNEQFF.

The chain couples TRBV19 to TRBJ1-4; possibly TRBD1 for D (5 bases). Between the trimmed V and J ends, which lost 8 bases and 1 base, there was a span of 8 bases. The CDR3 has 13 residues. Looked up from germline, CDR1 is LNHDA and CDR2 is SQIVND (reference sequence). CDR3 in DNA: TGTGCCAGTGGTGACAGAACTAATGAAAAACTGTTTTTT. Protein sequence: CASGDRTNEKLFF.

The chain carries TRBV27 and TRBJ2-7; a possible D gene is TRBD1 (6 bases). The germline V gene has CDR1 MNHEY and CDR2 SMNVEV (reference sequence). Trimming removed 2 bases from V and 0 bases from J, with 20 bases in between. This CDR3 has 18 amino acids. The CDR3 DNA reads as TGTGCCAGCAGTTTAAACAGGGAGAGAAGGAATAGCTCCTACGAGCAGTACTTC. Translation gives CASSLNRERRNSSYEQYF.

The chain uses TRBV9 and TRBJ1-5; D is unclear. CDR1 SGDLS and CDR2 YYNGEE come from the germline V gene. V dropped 5 bases and J dropped 7 bases, with 16 bases sitting between them. The CDR3 is 14 residues long. The CDR3 DNA is TGTGCCAGCAGTAATGACCCGCCTAGGCAGCCCCAGCATTTT. The encoded protein is CASSNDPPRQPQHF.

V usage is TRBV18 and J usage is TRBJ1-6; TRBD1 is a possible D gene (5 bases). Looked up from germline, CDR1 is KGHSH and CDR2 is LQKENI. The length of the CDR3 is 15 residues. Deletions cut 3 bases from V and 14 bases from J, with 20 bases between. CDR3 region: CASSPSGTRSGALHF. CDR3 coding DNA: TGTGCCAGCTCACCCTCCGGGACGCGGAGCGGGGCCCTCCACTTT.

The CDR3 bases are TGTGCCACCAGTGATCCTCGAGGAACGGGAGAGACCCAGTACTTC. This sequence encodes CATSDPRGTGETQYF. V gene TRBV24-1 combines with J gene TRBJ2-5; no clear D gene. The germline V gene has CDR1 KGHDR and CDR2 SFDVKD. The CDR3 consists of 15 residues. V dropped 3 bases and J dropped 4 bases, with 14 bases sitting between them.

The CDR3 loop is CASSLGRLAGTEAFF. CDR3 sequence (DNA): TGTGCCAGCAGCTTGGGACGGTTGGCGGGGACTGAAGCTTTCTTT. V and J are TRBV5-8 and TRBJ1-1, with D uncertain. Trimming left V 0 bases short and J 5 bases short, with 14 bases between. CDR3 length equals 15 residues. Germline CDR1 SGHTS, CDR2 YDEGEE.

The chain recombines TRBV5-4 with TRBJ2-1; TRBD2 aligns across 9 bases. Trimming removed 2 bases from V and 6 bases from J; junction bases left unmatched: 6. Germline V lookup: CDR1 SGHNT, CDR2 YYREEE (reference sequence). This CDR3 is 15 amino acids long. The CDR3 sequence is CASSLPGLAANEQFF. The CDR3 DNA sequence: TGTGCCAGCAGCTTACCGGGACTAGCCGCCAATGAGCAGTTCTTC. Full variable domain (rest looked up from reference TRBV5-4 and TRBJ2-1): ETGVTQSPTHLIKTRGQQVTLRCSSQSGHNTVSWYQQALGQGPQFIFQYYREEENGRGNFPPRFSGLQFPNYSSELNVNALELDDSALYLCASSLPGLAANEQFFGPGTRLTVL.

The chain is built from TRBV30 and TRBJ1-4, with D tentatively TRBD1 (5 bases). Trimming took off 3 bases at V and 4 bases at J, with 12 bases between the two ends. The germline CDR1 and CDR2 sequences are GTSNPN and SVGIG (reference sequence). This CDR3 is built from 14 residues. Here the CDR3 DNA reads TGTGCCTGGAGCCCGCGGGGCAGTAATGAAAAACTGTTTTTT. This translates into CAWSPRGSNEKLFF.

The chain is built from TRBV9 and TRBJ1-6; TRBD1 matches 7 bases. Germline V gene sequence: CDR1 SGDLS, CDR2 YYNGEE. There are 15 residues in the CDR3. V lost 4 bases, J lost 4 bases, and 5 bases stayed unmatched. The CDR3 here is CASSTQTGYNSPLHF. The CDR3 region has the DNA TGTGCCAGCAGCACCCAGACAGGGTATAATTCACCCCTCCACTTT.

The gene calls are TRBV6-5 and TRBJ1-2, with 8 bases aligning to TRBD1. The V gene's germline CDR1 is MNHEY and CDR2 SVGAGI. This CDR3 region has 14 residues. V shed 6 bases and J 8 bases; nucleotides not matched to a gene: 11. This CDR3 is CASSPPGQEGGYTF. The DNA of the CDR3 is TGTGCCAGCAGCCCCCCGGGACAGGAGGGGGGCTACACCTTC.

The chain links TRBV4-3 to TRBJ2-1, with D perhaps matching TRBD2 (6 bases). CDR3 length equals 12 residues. Germline assignment: CDR1 LGHNA and CDR2 YSLEER. Trimming removed 1 base from V and 8 bases from J, with 6 bases in between. CDR3 residues: CASSQGRDEQFF. The CDR3 DNA reads as TGCGCCAGCAGCCAAGGGAGGGATGAGCAGTTCTTC.